This T cell receptor (beta chain) was recovered during a study of blood T cells in healthy people across ages (dated by TCRdb to between 2015 and 2016). Describing the broader study: In model experiments, roughly one uniquely barcoded TCR beta cDNA molecule per two T cells was captured by template switching. The donors were split into four age groups: young (average 16 years), middle-aged (more than 35), aged (roughly 60) and long-lived (under 90). The study measured age-related changes in TCR beta repertoire diversity using deep sequencing normalized with unique cDNA molecular identifiers. For two donors (one aged 18 to 29 and one aged 80 or older), the study analyzed two additional independent replicas of 1 million unique cDNA reads from the same blood draw. Overall study outcomes, separate from this receptor: As age increased, observed TCR beta diversity per million T cells dropped in a roughly linear way, and a significant reduction was already evident by age about 40. Estimates of total diversity based on one million sequenced T cells were regarded as lower bounds and as underestimates. Because donor CMV infection status was unknown, age-related changes in expanded clonotypes were potentially confounded. Conclusive comparison of naive and antigen-experienced compartments was prevented by the profiling of bulk unsorted PBMCs. Observed TCR beta diversity correlated strongly with the percentage of naive T cells measured by flow cytometry. Compared with the aged group, the long-lived group had more naive CD4+ T cells, fewer expanded clones and increased TCR diversity, suggesting age selection.

From a lookup of the germline V gene, CDR1 and CDR2 are SGHTA and FQGNSA. Reading from cysteine to phenylalanine, the CDR3 counts 15 amino acids. The kept DNA is CDR3 alone, 45 bases in frame from the first base. V was cut back by 3 bases and J by 2 bases, leaving a gap of 11 bases between them. The donors were roughly 40 Caucasian individuals from Russia, aged roughly 6 to 100 years, who were systemically healthy. About 10 milliliters of peripheral blood were drawn from each donor into EDTA-treated Vacutainer tubes. Ficoll-Paque density-gradient centrifugation was used to isolate PBMCs, with at least 6 million obtained per sample. Trizol reagent was used to extract total RNA from the PBMCs, yielding at least 6 micrograms per sample. For every donor, flow cytometry on a PBMC aliquot measured the percentage of naive CD45RAhigh/CD27high T cells. Library preparation used 5' RACE. This sample was sequenced with an Illumina HiSeq 2500. The second PCR ran for about 7 to 11 cycles and used a J-beta primer mix along with a sample-barcoded 5' primer. Each TCR beta cDNA molecule received a unique molecular identifier from a template-switch 5' adaptor carrying 12 random nucleotides. Each sample yielded at least 2.5 million CDR3-containing paired-end reads. The Mint cDNA synthesis kit, primed by a TRBC-specific oligonucleotide, was used to synthesize first-strand cDNA from all RNA. All cDNA was treated with uracil-DNA glycosylase and then went through a first 18-cycle PCR with the universal primers M1SS and BC2_uni_R. The study's own analysis went as follows. Each sample was normalized by randomly selecting 1 million high-quality reads, each carrying a distinct molecular identifier. Instead of being binned into consensus sequences, reads that shared molecular identifiers were thrown out. CDR3 identification, clonotype clustering and error correction used MiTCR with a Q25 quality threshold and the strictest error-elimination algorithm. A nonparametric unseen species model with Euler transformation was used to estimate a lower bound on total TCR beta diversity. TCRdb itself trimmed the public reads at Q25 with fastp, ran MiXCR and retained productive beta chains. Every CDR3 protein is listed once, alongside the most common genes and DNA of its rows. The V and J calls and clone size are TCRdb's, not the authors'. The sample table holds approximately 780,000 distinct CDR3 sequences, of which under 30% were seen once. Over 2.5% of the sample rests with the top ten.

On this clonotype: The target of this receptor is not known. Base quality data are lacking; no much larger clone is found one base away.

This sample was shared with a second study, whose subject was T cells of mothers and their children. Per that second paper: Nine systemically healthy Caucasian individuals served as donors, namely three mothers together with their six children. cDNA synthesis consumed the entire amount of extracted RNA, loaded at 1.5 ug RNA in each 15 ul reaction. Sample barcodes and 2-4 random nucleotides were added via the M1S primer in the second PCR. Each mother yielded over 8 million TCR beta CDR3 reads and each child 3 million or so reads. In both related and unrelated pairs, thymic selection shapes the output of TCR recombination in a similar way, with inherited differences having only a minor effect. Normalized repertoire overlap in related mother-child pairs was always slightly higher than in unrelated mother-child pairs, but the difference was never significant. No persistent microchimeric T cell clones were detected, at a sensitivity of 90 to 100 clones per million clonotypes. In the study, deep NGS was used to compare the TCR beta repertoires of mothers and children, and features distinguishing related mother-child pairs from unrelated individuals were sought. On average, the children were roughly 11 +/- 4 years old, while the mothers were approximately 40 +/- 4 years old. After adapters were ligated using NEBNext reagents, the libraries underwent 100+100 nt paired-end sequencing on an Illumina HiSeq 2000. To prevent cross-contamination, the mother and child libraries were prepared a month apart and were sequenced in separate runs. For each donor, somewhere between about 500,000 and 2,300,000 distinct TCR beta clonotypes were identified. Naive TCR beta clonotypes were estimated from low-frequency clonotypes matched to each donor's FACS-determined naive share, without sorting.

The sample taken for sequencing was blood. This TCR derives from a boy younger than 18 in good health. The V and J genes are TRBV7-2 and TRBJ1-5; TRBD1 is a weak D gene call, 5 bases matching. The DNA reads TGTGCCAGCAGCTTGGGGGGATCCGGCAATCAGCCCCAGCATTTT. It is translated as CASSLGGSGNQPQHF.